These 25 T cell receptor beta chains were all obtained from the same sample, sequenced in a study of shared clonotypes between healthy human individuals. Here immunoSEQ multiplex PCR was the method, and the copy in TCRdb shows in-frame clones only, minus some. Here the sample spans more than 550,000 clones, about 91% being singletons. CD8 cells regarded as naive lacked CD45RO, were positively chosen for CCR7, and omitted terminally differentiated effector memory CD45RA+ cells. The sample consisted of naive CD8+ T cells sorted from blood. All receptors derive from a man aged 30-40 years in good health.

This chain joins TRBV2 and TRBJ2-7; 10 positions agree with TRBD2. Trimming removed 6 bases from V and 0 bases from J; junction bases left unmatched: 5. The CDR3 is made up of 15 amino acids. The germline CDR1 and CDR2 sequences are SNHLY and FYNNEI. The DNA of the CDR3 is TGTGCCAGCAGACTAGCGGGAATAAGCTCCTACGAGCAGTACTTC. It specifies CASRLAGISSYEQYF.

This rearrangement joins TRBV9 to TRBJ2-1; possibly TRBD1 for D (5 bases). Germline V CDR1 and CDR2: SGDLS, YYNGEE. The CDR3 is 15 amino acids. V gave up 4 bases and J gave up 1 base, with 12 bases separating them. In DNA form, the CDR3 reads TGTGCCAGCAGCCGTGGGGCTAATTCCTACAATGAGCAGTTCTTC. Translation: CASSRGANSYNEQFF. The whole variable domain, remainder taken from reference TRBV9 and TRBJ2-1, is DSGVTQTPKHLITATGQRVTLRCSPRSGDLSVYWYQQSLDQGLQFLIQYYNGEERAKGNILERFSAQQFPDLHSELNLSSLELGDSALYFCASSRGANSYNEQFFGPGTRLTVL.

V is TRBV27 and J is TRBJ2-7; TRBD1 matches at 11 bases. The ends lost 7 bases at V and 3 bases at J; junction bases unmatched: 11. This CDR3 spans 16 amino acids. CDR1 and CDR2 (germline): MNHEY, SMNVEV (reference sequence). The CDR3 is CASTSRGQGVSYEQYF. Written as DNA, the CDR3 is TGTGCCAGCACCTCCAGGGGACAGGGGGTGAGCTACGAGCAGTACTTC.

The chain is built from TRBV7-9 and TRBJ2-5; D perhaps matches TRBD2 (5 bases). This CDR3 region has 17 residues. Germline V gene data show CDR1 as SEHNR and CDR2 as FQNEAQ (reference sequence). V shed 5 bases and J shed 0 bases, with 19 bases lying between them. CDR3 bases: TGTGCCAGCAGCACGTATGCCGGGGTCAGGTACCAAGAGACCCAGTACTTC. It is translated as CASSTYAGVRYQETQYF.

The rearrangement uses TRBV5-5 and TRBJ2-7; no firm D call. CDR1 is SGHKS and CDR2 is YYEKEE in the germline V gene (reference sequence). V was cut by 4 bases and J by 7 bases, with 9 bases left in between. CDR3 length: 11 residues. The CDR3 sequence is CASSRNAEQYF. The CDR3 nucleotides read TGTGCCAGCAGCCGGAACGCAGAGCAGTACTTC.

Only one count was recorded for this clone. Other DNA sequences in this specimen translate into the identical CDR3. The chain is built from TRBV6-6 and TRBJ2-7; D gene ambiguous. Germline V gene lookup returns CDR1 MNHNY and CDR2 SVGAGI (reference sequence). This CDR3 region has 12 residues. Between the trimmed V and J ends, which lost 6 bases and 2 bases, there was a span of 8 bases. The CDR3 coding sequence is TGTGCCAGCAGCCTGGGAACCTACGAGCAGTACTTC. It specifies CASSLGTYEQYF.

This CDR3 reads CASSAPPREDTGELFF. As DNA, the CDR3 is TGTGCCAGCAGCGCCCCCCCCAGGGAGGACACCGGGGAGCTGTTTTTT. The chain couples TRBV9 to TRBJ2-2, with a weak D call TRBD2 (6 bases). V lost 3 bases to trimming and J lost 3 bases, with 15 bases between them. The CDR3 has 16 residues. The germline V gene encodes CDR1 SGDLS and CDR2 YYNGEE. Full variable domain (rest looked up from reference TRBV9 and TRBJ2-2): DSGVTQTPKHLITATGQRVTLRCSPRSGDLSVYWYQQSLDQGLQFLIQYYNGEERAKGNILERFSAQQFPDLHSELNLSSLELGDSALYFCASSAPPREDTGELFFGEGSRLTVL.

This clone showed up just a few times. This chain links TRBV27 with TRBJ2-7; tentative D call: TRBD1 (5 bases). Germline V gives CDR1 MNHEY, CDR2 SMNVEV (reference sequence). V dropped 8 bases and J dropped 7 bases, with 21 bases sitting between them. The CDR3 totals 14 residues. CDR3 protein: CASAPSSGQREQYF. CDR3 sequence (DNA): TGTGCCAGCGCTCCCAGTTCTGGACAACGGGAGCAGTACTTC.

The CDR3 spells CASTWGASGNNEQFF. In DNA form, the CDR3 reads TGTGCCAGCACCTGGGGGGCTAGCGGGAACAATGAGCAGTTCTTC. V usage is TRBV27 and J usage is TRBJ2-1; 9 bases fit TRBD2. The J segment lost 5 bases and the V segment lost 7 bases, leaving 9 bases of the junction unmatched. The CDR3 is 15 residues long. In germline, CDR1 is MNHEY, CDR2 SMNVEV (reference sequence).

CDR3 loop: CASETGGGVYEQYF. The CDR3 DNA sequence: TGTGCCAGCGAGACAGGGGGAGGCGTCTACGAGCAGTACTTC. The J gene is TRBJ2-7, the V gene TRBV6-1; 9 bases align to TRBD1. Germline-derived CDR1 and CDR2 are MNHNS and SASEGT. There are 14 residues in the CDR3. The junction had 8 bases not matched to a gene; V was cut back by 8 bases and J by 3 bases.

The CDR3 bases are TGTGCCAGCAGCATCACCCTAGCGGGAGCCCAAGAGACCCAGTACTTC. Its protein product is CASSITLAGAQETQYF. V usage is TRBV13 and J usage is TRBJ2-5; 10 bases are a match to TRBD2. CDR3 length equals 16 residues. In germline, CDR1 is PRHDT, CDR2 FYEKMQ (reference sequence). The trim removed 5 bases at V and 1 base at J, leaving 7 bases unmatched. Supplemented by reference TRBV13 and TRBJ2-5, the full variable domain reads AAGVIQSPRHLIKEKRETATLKCYPIPRHDTVYWYQQGPGQDPQFLISFYEKMQSDKGSIPDRFSAQQFSDYHSELNMSSLELGDSALYFCASSITLAGAQETQYFGPGTRLLVL.

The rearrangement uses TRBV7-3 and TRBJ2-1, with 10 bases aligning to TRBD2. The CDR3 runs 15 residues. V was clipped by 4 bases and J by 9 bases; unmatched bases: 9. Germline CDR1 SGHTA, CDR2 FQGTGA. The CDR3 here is CASSSSGSSSSEQFF. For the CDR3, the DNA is TGTGCCAGCAGCTCTAGCGGGAGCTCGTCTAGTGAGCAGTTCTTC.

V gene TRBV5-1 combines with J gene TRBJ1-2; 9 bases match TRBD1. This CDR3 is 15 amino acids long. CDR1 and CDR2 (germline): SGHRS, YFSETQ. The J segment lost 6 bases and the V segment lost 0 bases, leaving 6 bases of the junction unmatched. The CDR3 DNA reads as TGCGCCAGCAGCTTGGACAGGGGGCGAGTAGATGGCTACACCTTC. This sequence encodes CASSLDRGRVDGYTF.

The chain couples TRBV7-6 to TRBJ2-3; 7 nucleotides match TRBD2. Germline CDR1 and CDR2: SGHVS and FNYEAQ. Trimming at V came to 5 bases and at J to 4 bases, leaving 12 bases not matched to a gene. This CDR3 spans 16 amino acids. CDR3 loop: CASSPRGGGGADTQYF. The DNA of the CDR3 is TGTGCCAGCAGCCCTAGAGGCGGGGGTGGAGCAGATACGCAGTATTTT. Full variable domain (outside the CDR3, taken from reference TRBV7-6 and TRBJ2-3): GAGVSQSPRYKVTKRGQDVALRCDPISGHVSLYWYRQALGQGPEFLTYFNYEAQQDKSGLPNDRFSAERPEGSISTLTIQRTEQRDSAMYRCASSPRGGGGADTQYFGPGTRLTVL.

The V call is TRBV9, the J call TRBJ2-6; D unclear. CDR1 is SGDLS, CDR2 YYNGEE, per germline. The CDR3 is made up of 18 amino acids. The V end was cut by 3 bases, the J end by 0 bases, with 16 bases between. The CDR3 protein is CASSGKWAFLSGANVLTF. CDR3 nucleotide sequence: TGTGCCAGCAGCGGCAAGTGGGCATTCCTCTCTGGGGCCAACGTCCTGACTTTC.

In DNA form, the CDR3 reads TGTGCCAGCAGTCGGGCCTTCTCGGGAGACACTGAAGCTTTCTTT. Residues: CASSRAFSGDTEAFF. The chain recombines TRBV28 with TRBJ1-1; D unclear. This CDR3 contains 15 residues. V was pared by 5 bases and J by 3 bases, with 16 bases between. Looked up from germline, CDR1 is MDHEN and CDR2 is SYDVKM.

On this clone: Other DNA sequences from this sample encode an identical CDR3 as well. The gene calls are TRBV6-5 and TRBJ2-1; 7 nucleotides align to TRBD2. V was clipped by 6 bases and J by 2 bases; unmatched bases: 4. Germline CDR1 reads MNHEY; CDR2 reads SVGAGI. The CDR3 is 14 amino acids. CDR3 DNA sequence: TGTGCCAGCAGCTTAGCGGGTGCCTACAATGAGCAGTTCTTC. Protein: CASSLAGAYNEQFF.

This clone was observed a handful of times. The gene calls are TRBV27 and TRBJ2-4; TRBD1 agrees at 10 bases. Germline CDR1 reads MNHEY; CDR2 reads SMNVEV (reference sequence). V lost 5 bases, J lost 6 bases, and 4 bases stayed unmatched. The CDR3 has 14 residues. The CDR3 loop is CASSPWTGGNIQYF. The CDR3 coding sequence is TGTGCCAGCAGTCCGTGGACAGGGGGAAACATTCAGTACTTC.

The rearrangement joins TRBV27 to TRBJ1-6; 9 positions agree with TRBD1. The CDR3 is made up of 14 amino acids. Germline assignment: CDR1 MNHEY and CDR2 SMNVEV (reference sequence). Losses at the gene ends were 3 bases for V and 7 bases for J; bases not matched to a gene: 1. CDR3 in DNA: TGTGCCAGCAGTTTGGACAGGGGAAATTCACCCCTCCACTTT. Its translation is CASSLDRGNSPLHF.

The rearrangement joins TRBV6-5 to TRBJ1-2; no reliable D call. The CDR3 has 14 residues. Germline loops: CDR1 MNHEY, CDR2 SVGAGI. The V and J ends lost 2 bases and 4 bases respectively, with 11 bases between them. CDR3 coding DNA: TGTGCCAGCAGTTACGTCCAGGACCTCTATGGCTACACCTTC. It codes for CASSYVQDLYGYTF.

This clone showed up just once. CDR3 coding DNA: TGTGCCAGCAGTCCGTTCCGGGACAGGGTCGACACCGGGGAGCTGTTTTTT. Translated: CASSPFRDRVDTGELFF. The chain has TRBV27 and TRBJ2-2; TRBD1 matches at 9 bases. The CDR3 covers 17 residues. Germline assignment: CDR1 MNHEY and CDR2 SMNVEV (reference sequence). Trimming at V came to 5 bases and at J to 3 bases, leaving 10 bases not matched to a gene.

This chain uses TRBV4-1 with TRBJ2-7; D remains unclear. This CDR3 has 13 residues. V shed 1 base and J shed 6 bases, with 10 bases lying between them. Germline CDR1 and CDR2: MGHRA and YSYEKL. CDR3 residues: CASSQVTSGEQYF. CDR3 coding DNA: TGCGCCAGCAGCCAAGTGACTTCGGGCGAGCAGTACTTC.

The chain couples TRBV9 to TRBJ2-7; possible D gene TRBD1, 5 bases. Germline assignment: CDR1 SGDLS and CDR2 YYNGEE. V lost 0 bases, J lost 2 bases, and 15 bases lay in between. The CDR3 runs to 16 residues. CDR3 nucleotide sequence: TGTGCCAGCAGCGTAGGTTCCAGGGCAGGCCCCTACGAGCAGTACTTC. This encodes CASSVGSRAGPYEQYF. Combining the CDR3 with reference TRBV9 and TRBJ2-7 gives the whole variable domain DSGVTQTPKHLITATGQRVTLRCSPRSGDLSVYWYQQSLDQGLQFLIQYYNGEERAKGNILERFSAQQFPDLHSELNLSSLELGDSALYFCASSVGSRAGPYEQYFGPGTRLTVT.

The CDR3 DNA reads TGCGCCAGCAGCCAGGGCAACGACCACGAGCAGTACTTC. It encodes CASSQGNDHEQYF. The chain couples TRBV4-3 to TRBJ2-7; D unclear. CDR1 LGHNA and CDR2 YSLEER come from the germline V gene. V was pared by 3 bases and J by 5 bases, with 11 bases between. The CDR3 runs 13 residues.

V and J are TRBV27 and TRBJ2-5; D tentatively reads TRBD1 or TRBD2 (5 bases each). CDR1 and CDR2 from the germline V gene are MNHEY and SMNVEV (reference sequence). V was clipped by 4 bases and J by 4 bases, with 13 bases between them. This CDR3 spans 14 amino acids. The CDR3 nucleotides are TGTGCCAGCAGTTCCCTACTAGGGGTAGAGACCCAGTACTTC. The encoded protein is CASSSLLGVETQYF.